This T cell receptor beta chain emerged from a study of T cells expressing NK-cell markers. Study in general: Seven of the eight sequenced donors were classified as HCMV-seropositive, and one was classified as seronegative. The study, taken as a whole, reports: Whether expanded NKG2C-expressing T cell clones recognize HCMV is unknown. The study found dominant NKG2C+ clonotypes at roughly 1.0-8% of CD8+ T cells in six donors. Several donors likewise had their CD3+CD56-NKG2C+ fraction led by these clonotypes.

TCRdb processed the 5' RACE reads again and assigns one entry to each CDR3 protein, with no DNA. Recorded for this sample: some 390,000 distinct CDR3 sequences. For this clonotype: Its target is not known.

The CDR3 length is 14 residues. Per germline, CDR1 MGHRA and CDR2 YSYEKL. Input material: blood T cells: a sorted CD56 or NKG2C T cell subset, CD4+ or CD8+ T cells, or bulk PBMC T cells (not recorded which). The chain has TRBV4-1 and TRBJ2-7; there is no DNA to check the TCRdb D call of TRBD1. The source of this sequence is a woman aged 45-65 years in good health. CDR3 in amino acids: CASGPGTRVYEQYF.